The rows below give T cell receptor beta chains drawn from one sample of a study of blood T cells in healthy people across ages. A single record per CDR3 protein comes from TCRdb applying MiXCR to the 5' RACE reads. The sample consists of fewer than 900,000 distinct CDR3 sequences, 35% to 45% of them appearing once. The sequencing input was blood. The receptors were gathered from a woman aged 60-70 years in good health. The CDR3 runs from the conserved cysteine through the conserved F or W. D genes are given only for firm matches. Clone size is given for some rows only: seen once, a few or many times, or a class if the clone is expanded.

v_gene: TRBV4-2; j_gene: TRBJ2-7; abundance: many; d_gene: TRBD2; CDR3aa: CASSQELAVDSYEQYF; CDR3nt: TGTGCCAGCAGCCAAGAACTAGCGGTAGACTCCTACGAGCAGTACTTC
v_gene: TRBV18; j_gene: TRBJ1-6; abundance: -; d_gene: TRBD1; CDR3aa: CASSPGQGDNSPPHF; CDR3nt: TGTGCCAGCTCACCCGGACAGGGAGATAATTCACCCCCCCACTTT
v_gene: TRBV6-2/TRBV6-3; j_gene: TRBJ2-5; abundance: -; d_gene: TRBD2; CDR3aa: CASSSLLAGAQYF; CDR3nt: TGTGCCAGCAGTTCATTACTAGCGGGAGCTCAGTACTTC
v_gene: TRBV28; j_gene: TRBJ2-1; abundance: -; d_gene: TRBD1; CDR3aa: CASKTPGQGAEEQFF; CDR3nt: TGTGCCAGCAAGACTCCGGGACAGGGGGCGGAAGAGCAGTTCTTC
v_gene: TRBV9; j_gene: TRBJ2-6; abundance: -; d_gene: -; CDR3aa: CASSAQGPGASVLTF; CDR3nt: TGTGCCAGCAGCGCTCAGGGCCCTGGGGCCAGCGTCCTGACTTTC
v_gene: TRBV20-1; j_gene: TRBJ2-5; abundance: -; d_gene: -; CDR3aa: CSAGDLGSVQETQYF; CDR3nt: TGCAGTGCTGGAGATCTGGGGTCGGTTCAAGAGACCCAGTACTTC
v_gene: TRBV20-1; j_gene: TRBJ2-1; abundance: -; d_gene: -; CDR3aa: CSTGDAWVQFF; CDR3nt: TGCAGCACCGGGGACGCTTGGGTGCAGTTCTTC
v_gene: TRBV20-1; j_gene: TRBJ2-1; abundance: few; d_gene: -; CDR3aa: CSARRGQGEQFF; CDR3nt: TGCAGTGCTAGAAGAGGGCAAGGTGAGCAGTTCTTC
v_gene: TRBV7-2; j_gene: TRBJ2-3; abundance: few; d_gene: TRBD1; CDR3aa: CASSFPGTGGADTQYF; CDR3nt: TGTGCCAGCAGCTTCCCCGGGACAGGGGGCGCCGATACGCAGTATTTT
v_gene: TRBV7-9; j_gene: TRBJ2-7; abundance: -; d_gene: TRBD1; CDR3aa: CASSSADRRNSEQYF; CDR3nt: TGTGCCAGCAGCTCCGCGGACAGGAGGAATTCCGAGCAGTACTTC
v_gene: TRBV7-3; j_gene: TRBJ2-1; abundance: -; d_gene: TRBD2; CDR3aa: CASGLELANNEQFF; CDR3nt: TGTGCCAGCGGCTTAGAACTAGCGAACAATGAGCAGTTCTTC
v_gene: TRBV28; j_gene: TRBJ2-4; abundance: -; d_gene: -; CDR3aa: CASSLPDWEQYF; CDR3nt: TGTGCCAGCAGTCTTCCCGACTGGGAGCAGTACTTC
v_gene: TRBV11-2; j_gene: TRBJ2-5; abundance: few; d_gene: TRBD2; CDR3aa: CASSLERLAGGGETQYF; CDR3nt: TGTGCCAGCAGCTTAGAGCGGCTAGCGGGAGGAGGAGAGACCCAGTACTTC
v_gene: TRBV3-1; j_gene: TRBJ1-1; abundance: -; d_gene: -; CDR3aa: CASSQVWAANTEAFF; CDR3nt: TGTGCCAGCAGCCAAGTCTGGGCAGCGAACACTGAAGCTTTCTTT
v_gene: TRBV4-3; j_gene: TRBJ1-1; abundance: -; d_gene: -; CDR3aa: CASSQDFGATEAFF; CDR3nt: TGCGCCAGCAGCCAAGATTTCGGGGCCACTGAAGCTTTCTTT
v_gene: TRBV29-1; j_gene: TRBJ1-4; abundance: -; d_gene: -; CDR3aa: CSVEGATNEKLFF; CDR3nt: TGCAGCGTTGAGGGGGCAACTAATGAAAAACTGTTTTTT
v_gene: TRBV28; j_gene: TRBJ2-1; abundance: few; d_gene: -; CDR3aa: CASSFVNGSHHEQFF; CDR3nt: TGTGCCAGCAGTTTCGTTAACGGGAGTCATCATGAGCAGTTCTTC
v_gene: TRBV5-1; j_gene: TRBJ2-1; abundance: -; d_gene: -; CDR3aa: CASSWDTAYNEQFF; CDR3nt: TGCGCCAGCAGCTGGGACACAGCCTACAATGAGCAGTTCTTC
v_gene: TRBV14; j_gene: TRBJ2-5; abundance: -; d_gene: -; CDR3aa: CASSQDPAETQYF; CDR3nt: TGTGCCAGCAGCCAAGACCCCGCGGAGACCCAGTACTTC
v_gene: TRBV5-1; j_gene: TRBJ2-1; abundance: -; d_gene: -; CDR3aa: CATRTDAHNEQFF; CDR3nt: TGCGCCACCCGGACAGACGCACACAATGAGCAGTTCTTC
v_gene: TRBV5-1; j_gene: TRBJ2-7; abundance: -; d_gene: -; CDR3aa: CASSPRLGVSEQYF; CDR3nt: TGCGCCAGCAGCCCCCGGCTCGGGGTATCCGAGCAGTACTTC
v_gene: TRBV12-3/TRBV12-4; j_gene: TRBJ2-3; abundance: many; d_gene: TRBD2; CDR3aa: CASSPERGLRDTQYF; CDR3nt: TGTGCCAGCAGTCCCGAGCGGGGGCTCAGAGATACGCAGTATTTT
v_gene: TRBV27; j_gene: TRBJ2-5; abundance: -; d_gene: -; CDR3aa: CASSSTGLRGQYF; CDR3nt: TGTGCCAGCAGCTCGACAGGACTACGAGGGCAGTACTTC
v_gene: TRBV20-1; j_gene: TRBJ1-5; abundance: -; d_gene: -; CDR3aa: CSAKDIKNQPQHF; CDR3nt: TGCAGTGCCAAGGACATCAAGAATCAGCCCCAGCATTTT
v_gene: TRBV4-3; j_gene: TRBJ2-6; abundance: many; d_gene: -; CDR3aa: CASSQDGGNGANVLTF; CDR3nt: TGCGCCAGCAGCCAAGATGGAGGGAATGGGGCCAACGTCCTGACTTTC